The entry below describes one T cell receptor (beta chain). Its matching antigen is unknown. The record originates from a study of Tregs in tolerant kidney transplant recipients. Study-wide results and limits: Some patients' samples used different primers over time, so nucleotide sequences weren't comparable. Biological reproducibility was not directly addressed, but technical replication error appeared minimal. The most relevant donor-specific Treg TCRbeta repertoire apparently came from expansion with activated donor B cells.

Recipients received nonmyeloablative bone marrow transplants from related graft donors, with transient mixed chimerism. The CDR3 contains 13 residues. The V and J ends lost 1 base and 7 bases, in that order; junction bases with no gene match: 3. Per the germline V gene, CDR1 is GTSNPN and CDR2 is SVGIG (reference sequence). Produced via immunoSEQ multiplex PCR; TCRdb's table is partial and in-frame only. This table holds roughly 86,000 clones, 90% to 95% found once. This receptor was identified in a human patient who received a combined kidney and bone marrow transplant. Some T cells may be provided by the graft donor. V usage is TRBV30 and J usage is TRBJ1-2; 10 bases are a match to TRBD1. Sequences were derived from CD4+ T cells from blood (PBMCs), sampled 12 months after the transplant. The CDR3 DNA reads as TGTGCCTGGAGTGCGACAGGGGGCAGTGGCTACACCTTC. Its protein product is CAWSATGGSGYTF.